These T cell receptor beta chains were read from a single sample in a study of cytomegalovirus exposure and HLA in healthy donors. Clones were read by immunoSEQ multiplex PCR, and TCRdb kept only the in-frame ones, dropping some. The table includes 95,000 to 150,000 clones, approximately 95% detected once. The sequenced sample consisted of PBMCs. The receptors derive from a man in his late teens or twenties in good health and CMV-seronegative. The CDR3 runs from the conserved cysteine through the conserved F or W. A D gene is named only where the DNA matches it firmly. Clone size is shown for a subset of rows, as once, few, many or a class of expanded clone.

length: 13; D: NA; size: NA; V: TRBV27; J: TRBJ2-1; CDR3: CASSLGSYNEQFF; DNA: TGTGCCAGCAGTTTAGGGAGTTACAATGAGCAGTTCTTC
length: 15; D: TRBD1; size: NA; V: TRBV19; J: TRBJ1-1; CDR3: CASIFGQGVGAEAFF; DNA: TGTGCCAGTATCTTCGGACAGGGGGTCGGGGCTGAAGCTTTCTTT
length: 16; D: TRBD2; size: NA; V: TRBV29-1; J: TRBJ2-5; CDR3: CSVGERAGGPRETQYF; DNA: TGCAGCGTTGGGGAGCGAGCGGGAGGGCCGAGGGAGACCCAGTACTTC
length: 13; D: NA; size: once; V: TRBV5-8; J: TRBJ1-1; CDR3: CASSFNRDTEAFF; DNA: TGTGCCAGCAGCTTCAACCGGGACACTGAAGCTTTCTTT
length: 17; D: TRBD2; size: NA; V: TRBV7-2; J: TRBJ2-1; CDR3: CASSLVPGTSGINEQFF; DNA: TGTGCCAGCAGCTTAGTTCCCGGGACTAGCGGGATCAATGAGCAGTTCTTC
length: 12; D: NA; size: NA; V: TRBV15; J: TRBJ1-2; CDR3: CATSDTNYGYTF; DNA: TGTGCCACCAGCGACACGAACTATGGCTACACCTTC
length: 15; D: NA; size: NA; V: TRBV9; J: TRBJ2-1; CDR3: CASSVGGGSYNEQFF; DNA: TGTGCCAGCAGCGTAGGCGGCGGTTCCTACAATGAGCAGTTCTTC
length: 12; D: NA; size: NA; V: TRBV6-4; J: TRBJ1-2; CDR3: CASRAPNYGYTF; DNA: TGTGCCAGCAGAGCCCCGAACTATGGCTACACCTTC
length: 15; D: TRBD2; size: NA; V: TRBV5-4; J: TRBJ2-7; CDR3: CASSSSKGGIYEQYF; DNA: TGTGCCAGCAGCTCTTCAAAGGGAGGGATCTACGAGCAGTACTTC
length: 13; D: TRBD2; size: NA; V: TRBV29-1; J: TRBJ2-1; CDR3: CSVELAVYNEQFF; DNA: TGCAGCGTAGAACTAGCGGTATACAATGAGCAGTTCTTC
length: 15; D: TRBD2; size: NA; V: TRBV27; J: TRBJ2-7; CDR3: CASRTSGISYYEQYF; DNA: TGTGCCAGCAGAACTAGCGGGATCTCCTACTACGAGCAGTACTTC
length: 15; D: NA; size: once; V: TRBV9; J: TRBJ1-3; CDR3: CASSVAVGSGNTIYF; DNA: TGTGCCAGCAGCGTAGCGGTCGGCTCTGGAAACACCATATATTTT
length: 12; D: NA; size: NA; V: TRBV7-9; J: TRBJ1-3; CDR3: CASTFSGNTIYF; DNA: TGTGCCAGCACGTTCTCTGGAAACACCATATATTTT
length: 14; D: NA; size: NA; V: TRBV4-1; J: TRBJ1-1; CDR3: CASSQGHLNTEAFF; DNA: TGCGCCAGCAGCCAAGGACACCTTAACACTGAAGCTTTCTTT
length: 17; D: TRBD2; size: NA; V: TRBV7-6; J: TRBJ2-7; CDR3: CASSLGPSGTSSYEQYF; DNA: TGTGCCAGCAGCTTAGGACCTAGCGGGACTAGCTCCTACGAGCAGTACTTC
length: 12; D: TRBD1; size: NA; V: TRBV19; J: TRBJ2-1; CDR3: CASRQGEDEQFF; DNA: TGTGCCAGTCGACAGGGTGAGGATGAGCAGTTCTTC
length: 14; D: TRBD2; size: NA; V: TRBV4-3; J: TRBJ2-1; CDR3: CASTQREYGNEQFF; DNA: TGCGCCAGCACCCAGCGGGAGTATGGCAATGAGCAGTTCTTC